This entry describes one T cell receptor beta chain. Its antigen is still unknown. No clone much larger than this one lies a single base away; base qualities are absent. The Quick-DNA Microprep Kit was used to extract genomic DNA from the sorted cells. TCRbeta DNA was amplified with the immunoSEQ hsTCRbeta kit following the manufacturer's protocol. An Illumina MiSeq instrument was used to sequence the TCRbeta libraries. The published analysis was carried out like this. Removing out-of-frame sequences left about 2,300,000 distinct TCRbeta sequences, an average of around 67,000 per individual. Each individual was scored by the count of about 150 previously reported CMV-associated TCRbeta sequences and the total productive distinct TCRbeta count. A beta-binomial model was reimplemented in Python, and random forests from scikit-learn, run with default parameters, were trained on data from the US cohort. Classifier performance on the Belgian cohort was summarized as median AUC with percentile confidence intervals calculated over 10,000 bootstrap iterations. TCRdb obtained this table from immuneACCESS and retained in-frame rearrangements with V and J assigned. These tables miss some clones; where compared with another copy, unresolved V genes account for less than half of the shortfall, and the remainder is unexplained. V and J calls and clone size are as listed in that table; D and trimming were resolved from the DNA. In this sample the table shows tens of thousands of clones, roughly four fifths of which occur a single time. The top ten clonotypes cover 0.75% to 0.9% of the sample.

This record belongs to a study of memory CD4+ T cells and cytomegalovirus serostatus (dated by TCRdb to between 2018 and 2021). For context, the study as a whole: The approximately 35 healthy Belgian adults in the cohort included 9 who were CMV seropositive and around 25 who were CMV seronegative. CD4+ memory TCRbeta repertoires of a Belgian cohort with known cytomegalovirus serostatus were sequenced in order to replicate a published TCR-based CMV serostatus classifier.

CDR1 and CDR2, looked up from the germline V gene (reference sequence), are GTSNPN and SVGIG. Its CDR3 holds 15 amino acids, cysteine through phenylalanine. The sequence is cut down to CDR3 DNA, 45 bases in frame from base 1. The germline V end is reduced by 4 bases and the J end by 4 bases; junction bases left unmatched: 7. Here is what the overall study found, with its caveats: The results were interpreted as suggesting that the CMV-associated TCR signature is largely present in the CD4+ memory repertoire. Of 150 to 200 previously reported CMV-associated TCRbeta sequences, approximately 70 appeared in the CD4+ memory repertoires, each in one to five individuals. Only CD4+CD45RO+ memory cells were sequenced, in contrast to the original study, which included naive and memory CD4+ and CD8+ populations. A median bootstrapped AUC of roughly 0.95 with a 95% CI of 0.76-1.00 was achieved on the Belgian cohort by the original-framework classifier. For predicting CMV serostatus, the median bootstrapped AUC was roughly 0.95 using the original framework and almost 0.93 using a US-trained random forest.

Single viable CD3+CD4+CD8-CD45RO+ cells were sorted as memory CD4+ T cells on a FACSAria II. CMV serostatus was determined with a Roche Elecsys assay detecting serum IgG against CMV pp150, pp28, p38 and p52. Once the samples were thawed, total CD4+ T cells were enriched through positive selection using CD4 magnetic microbeads. The samples came from a separate study whose specific focus was interrogating the CD4+ T cell memory repertoire. Peripheral blood mononuclear cells were isolated and cryopreserved according to standard operating procedures, and serum was stored at -80 degrees C. The staining relied on CD3-PerCP (BW264/56), CD4-APC (RPA-T4), CD45RO-PE (UCHT1) and CD8-Pacific Orange (3B5) antibodies, and Sytox blue was used to exclude non-viable cells.

This chain is built from TRBV30 and TRBJ2-2; 9 bases in between match TRBD2. The specimen sequenced was memory CD4+ T cells from blood. This TCR was recovered from an adult in good health and CMV-seronegative. The DNA sequence is given as TGTGCCTGGACAACAGCGGGAGGAAGCACCGGGGAGCTGTTTTTT. It translates to CAWTTAGGSTGELFF.